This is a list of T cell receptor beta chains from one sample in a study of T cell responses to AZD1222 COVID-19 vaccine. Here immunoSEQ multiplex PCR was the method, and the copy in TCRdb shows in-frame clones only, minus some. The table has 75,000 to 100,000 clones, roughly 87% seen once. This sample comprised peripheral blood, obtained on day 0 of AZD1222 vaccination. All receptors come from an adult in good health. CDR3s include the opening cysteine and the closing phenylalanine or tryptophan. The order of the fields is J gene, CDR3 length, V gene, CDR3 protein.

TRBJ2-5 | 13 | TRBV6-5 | CASRVQGAETQYF
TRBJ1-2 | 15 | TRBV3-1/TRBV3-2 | CASSRLDTRQDGYTF
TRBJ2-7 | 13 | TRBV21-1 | CAFGGTATYEQYF
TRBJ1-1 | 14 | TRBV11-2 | CASSLEGTYTEAFF
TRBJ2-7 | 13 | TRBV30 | CAWTQQGWYEQYF
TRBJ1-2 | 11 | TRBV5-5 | CASSIPSGYTF
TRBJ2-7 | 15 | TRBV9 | CASSVGSGQYYEQYF
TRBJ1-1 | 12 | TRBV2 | CATLKENTEAFF
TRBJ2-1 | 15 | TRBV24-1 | CATSDQRRPYNEQFF
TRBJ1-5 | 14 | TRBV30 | CAWSLDSSNQPQHF
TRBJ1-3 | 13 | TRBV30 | CAYALGPGNTIYF
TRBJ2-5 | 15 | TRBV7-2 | CASSQGQGVQETQYF
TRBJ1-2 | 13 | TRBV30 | CAWHRGPGYGYTF
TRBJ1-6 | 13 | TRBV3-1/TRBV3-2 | CASSQVDSSPLHF
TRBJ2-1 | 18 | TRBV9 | CASSVPTSGLSSYNEQFF
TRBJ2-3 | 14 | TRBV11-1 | CASSLNGPTDTQYF
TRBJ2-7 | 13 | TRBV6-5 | CATRLGQGLEQYF
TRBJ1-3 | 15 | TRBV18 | CASSRPQGTENTIYF
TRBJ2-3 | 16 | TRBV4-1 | CASSNTGTTSTDTQYF
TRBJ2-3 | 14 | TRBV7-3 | CASSLVANPDTQYF
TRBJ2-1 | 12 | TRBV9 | CASSVNRNEQFF
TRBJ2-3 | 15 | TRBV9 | CASSPHVGGRDTQYF
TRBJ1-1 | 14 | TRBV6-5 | CASRRLEVNTEAFF
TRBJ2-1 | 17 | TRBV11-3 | CASSLLAGGSSSSEQFF
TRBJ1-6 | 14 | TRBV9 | CASSTHIRDSPLHF
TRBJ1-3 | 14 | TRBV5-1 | CASSDTAAGNTIYF
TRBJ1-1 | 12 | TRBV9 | CASSPGGSQAFF
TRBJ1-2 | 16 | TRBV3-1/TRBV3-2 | CASSQMAGTSNYGYTF
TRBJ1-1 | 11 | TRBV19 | CASAGGSNAFF
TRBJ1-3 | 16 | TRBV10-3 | CAISPLIGSSGNTIYF
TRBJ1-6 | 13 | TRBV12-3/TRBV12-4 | CASRGQSNSPLHF
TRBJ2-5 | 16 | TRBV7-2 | CASSLGDRVIQETQYF
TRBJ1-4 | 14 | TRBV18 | CASTRGITNEKLFF
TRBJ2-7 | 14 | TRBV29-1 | CSVGKDRGAYEQYF
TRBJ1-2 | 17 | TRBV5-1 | CASSLDRTDPSNYGYTF
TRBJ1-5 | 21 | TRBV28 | CASSLSFFQMTGEAINQPQHF
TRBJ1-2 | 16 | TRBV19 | CASSSSGTTFGYGYTF
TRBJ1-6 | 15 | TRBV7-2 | CASSFASSYNSPLHF
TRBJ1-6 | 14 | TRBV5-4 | CASRLGRLNSPLHF
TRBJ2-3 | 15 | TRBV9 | CASSVGGVYADTQYF
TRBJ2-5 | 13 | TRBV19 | CASSSDVSETQYF
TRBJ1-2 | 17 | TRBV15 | CATSRLGGQGIHYGYTF
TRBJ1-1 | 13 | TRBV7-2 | CASSFAGNTEAFF
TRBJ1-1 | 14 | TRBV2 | CASLGYRGNTEAFF
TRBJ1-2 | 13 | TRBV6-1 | CASSERTGFGYTF
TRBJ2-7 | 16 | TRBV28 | CASSTLPGAGSYEQYF
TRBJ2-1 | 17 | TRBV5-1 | CASSLAPLTSHYNEQFF
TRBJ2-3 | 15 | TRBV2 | CASSINRGGSDTQYF
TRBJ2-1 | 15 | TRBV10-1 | CASSESKGGPGEQFF
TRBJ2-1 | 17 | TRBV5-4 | CASSFGLAGGTYNEQFF
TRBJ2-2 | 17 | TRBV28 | CASSSSDGGTNTGELFF
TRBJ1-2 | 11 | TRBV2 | CASSRIHGYTF
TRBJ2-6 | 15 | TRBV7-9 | CASSAPVSGANVLTF
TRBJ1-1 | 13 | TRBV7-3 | CASSPDGNTEAFF
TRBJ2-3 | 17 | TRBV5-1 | CASSPGLAGGLADTQYF
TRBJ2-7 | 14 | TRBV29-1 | CSVVGPGGLYEQYF
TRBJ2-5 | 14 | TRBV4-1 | CASSQDQGQKTQYF